This TCR beta chain derives from a study of T-cell reconstitution after alpha-beta-depleted transplantation in children. Study results and caveats: By one year post-transplant, T-cell counts and diversity largely arose from T cells that were newly produced.

Trimming shortened V by 3 bases and J by 4 bases, and 15 bases separated the two germline ends. CDR3 length equals 15 residues. CDR1 and CDR2 (germline): MRHNA, SNTAGT. Unique molecular identifiers were used in preparing the TCRbeta library. TCRdb recomputed calls from the PCR reads with MiXCR, one row per CDR3 protein. The sample lists over 80,000 distinct CDR3 sequences; roughly a quarter were seen once. This clonotype was seen a handful of times. What it binds is unknown. This sequence joins TRBV6-4 and TRBJ1-2; the D gene is possibly TRBD1 (6 bases). This clonotype was sampled from a boy aged 2 to 10 with acute lymphoblastic leukemia, due to receive a stem cell transplant. The sample was PBMCs, taken before TCRalphabeta/CD19-depleted stem cell transplant. The CDR3: CASSDQAGALYGYTF. CDR3 nucleotide sequence: TGTGCCAGCAGTGATCAGGCAGGGGCCCTCTATGGCTACACCTTC.